These T cell receptor beta chains were read from a single sample in a study of cytomegalovirus exposure and HLA in healthy donors. Clones were sequenced by immunoSEQ multiplex PCR, and TCRdb holds only the in-frame ones, with some missing. The sample lists around 180,000 clones, more than 70% seen once, with over 1.1% in the top ten. The specimen was PBMCs. The receptors here all came from a woman between 18 and 29 years old in good health and CMV-seronegative. CDR3s include the opening cysteine and the closing phenylalanine or tryptophan. Each record gives: V gene, D gene, J gene, clone size, CDR3 protein, CDR3 DNA. A D gene is named only where the DNA matches it firmly. Clone size appears in some rows only: once, few, many, or a class for an expanded clone.

>TRBV29-1|.|TRBJ2-1|.
CSSPDPGQSYNEQFF
TGCAGCTCCCCCGACCCCGGACAGAGCTACAATGAGCAGTTCTTC
>TRBV6-1|.|TRBJ1-4|.
CASSEPTATGEKLFF
TGTGCCAGCAGTGAACCAACAGCGACAGGTGAAAAACTGTTTTTT
>TRBV28|.|TRBJ2-3|.
CASSFQRSTDTQYF
TGTGCCAGCAGTTTCCAGAGGAGCACAGATACGCAGTATTTT
>TRBV5-1|TRBD1|TRBJ1-1|.
CASIEQGGEAFF
TGCGCCAGCATCGAACAGGGGGGTGAAGCTTTCTTT
>TRBV28|.|TRBJ2-7|.
CASERGTVEEQYF
TGTGCCAGCGAAAGGGGGACGGTAGAGGAGCAGTACTTC
>TRBV5-5|.|TRBJ1-4|.
CASSFMTSTNEKLFF
TGTGCCAGCAGCTTTATGACATCAACTAATGAAAAACTGTTTTTT
>TRBV30|TRBD1|TRBJ1-1|.
CAWSVLRGSAEAFF
TGTGCCTGGAGTGTACTCAGGGGGTCCGCTGAAGCTTTCTTT
>TRBV5-1|TRBD1|TRBJ1-2|.
CASRRDRADGYTF
TGCGCCAGCCGAAGGGACAGGGCGGATGGCTACACCTTC
>TRBV5-1|TRBD1|TRBJ1-3|few
CASAGTDSGNTIYF
TGCGCCAGCGCCGGGACAGATTCTGGAAACACCATATATTTT
>TRBV7-6|TRBD1|TRBJ1-2|once
CASSFGTGGANGYTF
TGTGCCAGCAGCTTCGGGACAGGGGGCGCAAATGGCTACACCTTC
>TRBV7-9|TRBD2|TRBJ2-3|.
CASSPDETSGGADTQYF
TGTGCCAGCAGCCCCGACGAAACTAGCGGGGGGGCAGATACGCAGTATTTT
>TRBV30|TRBD1|TRBJ2-7|.
CAWSDIGGTGCYEQYF
TGTGCCTGGAGTGACATAGGGGGGACAGGGTGCTACGAGCAGTACTTC
>TRBV27|TRBD2|TRBJ2-5|.
CASRRAYGTSEETQYF
TGTGCCAGCAGGAGGGCCTATGGGACTAGTGAAGAGACCCAGTACTTC
>TRBV4-1|.|TRBJ2-3|.
CASSQGRTGRGDTQYF
TGCGCCAGCAGCCAAGGCCGGACAGGGAGGGGAGATACGCAGTATTTT
>TRBV18|.|TRBJ2-7|.
CASSPLQNTYEQYF
TGTGCCAGCTCACCATTACAGAATACCTACGAGCAGTACTTC
>TRBV30|TRBD1|TRBJ2-2|.
CAWSRDRRNTGELFF
TGTGCCTGGAGTAGGGACAGGAGAAACACCGGGGAGCTGTTTTTT
>TRBV5-1|.|TRBJ1-2|.
CASRSPYRDKRIGYTF
TGCGCCAGCAGATCACCCTACCGGGACAAAAGAATTGGCTACACCTTC
>TRBV4-2|.|TRBJ2-7|.
CASSHLATSSYEQYF
TGTGCCAGCAGCCATCTAGCGACCAGCTCCTACGAGCAGTACTTC
>TRBV12-5|TRBD2|TRBJ2-1|.
CASGFLFLHPGLAGDEQFF
TGTGCTAGTGGTTTTCTATTTCTCCATCCGGGACTAGCGGGAGATGAGCAGTTCTTC